Following are 32 T cell receptor beta chains from one sample sequenced in a study of T cells after yellow fever vaccination. MiXCR was run by TCRdb on the 5' RACE reads, yielding one entry per CDR3 protein. The sample lists some 150,000 distinct CDR3 sequences, around 10% occurring once. This material consisted of CD8+ T cells sorted from PBMCs, taken 15 days after the yellow fever booster vaccination. These receptors were taken from a man between 18 and 35 years old who received the YFV17D yellow fever vaccine.

The V call is TRBV4-2, the J call TRBJ1-6; D not resolved. V dropped 0 bases and J dropped 0 bases, with 6 bases sitting between them. The CDR3 is 16 amino acids. Per the germline V gene, CDR1 is LGHNA and CDR2 is YNFKEQ. The CDR3 DNA follows: TGTGCCAGCAGCCAAGACAGGAGCTCCTATAATTCACCCCTCCACTTT. Translation gives CASSQDRSSYNSPLHF.

This clonotype was observed a few times. The CDR3 DNA follows: TGTGCCAGCAGTGGGAAGGAATACACTGAAGCTTTCTTT. Translation gives CASSGKEYTEAFF. The V gene is TRBV27, the J gene TRBJ1-1; D remains ambiguous. This CDR3 has 13 amino acids. Germline CDR1 is MNHEY and CDR2 is SMNVEV (reference sequence). V lost 5 bases and J 3 bases, leaving 10 bases between the germline ends.

The chain is built from TRBV7-9 and TRBJ2-7; D ambiguous. V gave up 5 bases and J gave up 5 bases, with 13 bases separating them. The CDR3 covers 13 residues. Per germline, CDR1 SEHNR and CDR2 FQNEAQ (reference sequence). The CDR3 protein is CASSDSRTDEQYF. The DNA of the CDR3 is TGTGCCAGCAGCGACTCCAGAACGGACGAGCAGTACTTC. The complete variable domain, with remaining parts taken from reference TRBV7-9 and TRBJ2-7, reads DTGVSQNPRHKITKRGQNVTFRCDPISEHNRLYWYRQTLGQGPEFLTYFQNEAQLEKSRLLSDRFSAERPKGSFSTLEIQRTEQGDSAMYLCASSDSRTDEQYFGPGTRLTVT.

The V call is TRBV5-1, the J call TRBJ2-7; D might be TRBD2 (5 bases). Germline CDR1 and CDR2: SGHRS and YFSETQ. The length of the CDR3 is 13 residues. V dropped 1 base and J dropped 5 bases, with 10 bases sitting between them. The CDR3 here is CASSLRGRDEQYF. DNA of the CDR3: TGCGCCAGCAGCTTGAGAGGGCGCGACGAGCAGTACTTC.

In this sample, this clonotype turned up a few times. The chain carries TRBV27 and TRBJ1-4; 8 nucleotides agree with TRBD1. The germline V gene has CDR1 MNHEY and CDR2 SMNVEV (reference sequence). Trimming cost V 5 bases and J 8 bases; bases outside gene matches: 7. The CDR3 is 14 residues long. CDR3 DNA: TGTGCCAGCAGTCTCCAGAGACAGGGGGAAAAACTGTTTTTT. It specifies CASSLQRQGEKLFF.

The chain has TRBV12-3 or TRBV12-4 and TRBJ1-3; D may be TRBD1 (6 bases). The ends were cut back, 5 bases at V and 0 bases at J, with 14 bases in the middle. This CDR3 spans 16 amino acids. Written as DNA, the CDR3 is TGTGCCAGCAGTGTCTCGGACAGCCTCTCTGGAAACACCATATATTTT. Translation gives CASSVSDSLSGNTIYF.

CDR3 bases: TGTGCCAGCTCACGTACCGGGACAGGGCCACACGAGCAGTACGTC. It specifies CASSRTGTGPHEQYV. The V call is TRBV18, the J call TRBJ2-7, with 9 bases that match TRBD1. The trim removed 4 bases at V and 5 bases at J, leaving 9 bases unmatched. The CDR3 totals 15 residues. Germline V gives CDR1 KGHSH, CDR2 LQKENI.

This clonotype was detected a few times. This sequence joins TRBV6-2 or TRBV6-3 and TRBJ2-7; unclear D gene. Trimming removed 2 bases at V and 2 bases at J, with 7 bases between. Germline CDR1 reads MNHEY; CDR2 reads SVGEGT. CDR3 length: 13 amino acids. CDR3 nucleotide sequence: TGTGCCAGCAGTTACCTTGGACCCTACGAGCAGTACGTC. Encoded protein: CASSYLGPYEQYV.

The chain employs TRBV6-2 or TRBV6-3 and TRBJ2-5; 9 bases are shared with TRBD2. The germline CDR1 and CDR2 sequences are MNHEY and SVGEGT. V was pared by 8 bases and J by 2 bases, with 3 bases of the junction left unmatched. The CDR3 runs to 13 residues. CDR3 loop: CASGGGEQETQYF. CDR3 coding DNA: TGTGCCAGCGGCGGGGGGGAGCAAGAGACCCAGTACTTC.

This sequence joins TRBV6-5 and TRBJ2-1; TRBD2 matches 8 bases. Trimming took 4 bases from V and 8 from J; bases not matched to a gene: 10. This CDR3 has 15 amino acids. Looked up from germline, CDR1 is MNHEY and CDR2 is SVGAGI. The CDR3 region is CASSLVGTGGDEQFF. In DNA, the CDR3 is TGTGCCAGCAGTTTAGTCGGGACCGGGGGGGATGAGCAGTTCTTC.

The rearrangement links TRBV20-1 to TRBJ1-1, with 8 bases identical to TRBD1. Germline lookup yields CDR1 DFQATT and CDR2 SNEGSKA (reference sequence). The V segment lost 5 bases and the J segment 2 bases; nucleotides outside the gene matches: 7. The CDR3 length is 14 residues. The CDR3 nucleotides read TGCAGTGCTGATTACAGGGGGTTAAACACTGAAGCTTTCTTT. It translates to CSADYRGLNTEAFF.

V usage is TRBV4-3 and J usage is TRBJ1-4, with TRBD1 matching 9 bases. V shed 3 bases and J 5 bases; nucleotides not matched to a gene: 7. There are 16 residues in the CDR3. CDR1 LGHNA and CDR2 YSLEER come from the germline V gene. The CDR3 spells CASSHPGTGRNEKLFF. For the CDR3, the DNA is TGCGCCAGCAGCCATCCCGGGACAGGGAGAAATGAAAAACTGTTTTTT.

CDR3: CSVHRMGTEAFF. For the CDR3, the DNA is TGCAGCGTGCACAGGATGGGCACTGAAGCTTTCTTT. V gene TRBV29-1 combines with J gene TRBJ1-1; D is perhaps TRBD1 (5 bases). In germline, CDR1 is SQVTM, CDR2 ANQGSEA. The CDR3 runs to 12 residues. Trimming left V 6 bases short and J 4 bases short, with 12 bases between.

There are a few counts of this clonotype. The rearrangement uses TRBV4-3 and TRBJ2-2, with a possible D match to TRBD2 (5 bases). This CDR3 has 17 residues. Germline V CDR1 and CDR2: LGHNA, YSLEER. The V end lost 0 bases, the J end lost 3 bases, and 14 bases lay between the germline ends. The CDR3 loop is CASSQDLVAGDTGELFF. The CDR3 bases are TGCGCCAGCAGCCAAGATCTGGTGGCGGGCGACACCGGGGAGCTGTTTTTT.

This clonotype was counted only a few times. The chain carries TRBV4-2 and TRBJ2-1; the match to TRBD2 covers 11 bases. The CDR3 extends over 15 amino acids. CDR1 and CDR2 from the germline V gene are LGHNA and YNFKEQ. J gave up 9 bases and V 0 bases, and 4 bases lay outside the gene matches. CDR3 loop: CASSQEGTSGGEQFF. The CDR3 DNA sequence: TGTGCCAGCAGCCAAGAAGGGACTAGCGGCGGTGAGCAGTTCTTC.

The CDR3 DNA follows: TGTGCCAGCAGACCCGCAGGGCAAGAGACCCAGTACTTC. Translation gives CASRPAGQETQYF. The chain combines TRBV28 with TRBJ2-5; weak D call: TRBD1 (5 bases). V was clipped by 6 bases and J by 2 bases, with 10 bases between them. The CDR3 consists of 13 residues. Per germline, CDR1 MDHEN and CDR2 SYDVKM.

The gene calls are TRBV12-3 or TRBV12-4 and TRBJ2-3; 14 nucleotides align to TRBD2. The CDR3 totals 16 residues. Trimming cost V 6 bases and J 9 bases; bases outside gene matches: 11. CDR3 region: CASSPLGLAGEPTQYF. CDR3 sequence (DNA): TGTGCCAGCAGCCCCCTGGGACTAGCGGGGGAACCCACGCAGTATTTT.

This clonotype came up once. The rearrangement joins TRBV5-6 to TRBJ1-1, with D unresolved. Germline CDR1 and CDR2: SGHDT and YYEEEE. The CDR3 runs to 16 residues. V lost 1 base, J lost 5 bases, and 18 bases lay in between. Here the CDR3 reads CASSLINPRVLTEAFF. The CDR3 bases are TGTGCCAGCAGCTTGATTAACCCCCGGGTCCTTACTGAAGCTTTCTTT. Full variable domain (missing parts from reference TRBV5-6 and TRBJ1-1): DAGVTQSPTHLIKTRGQQVTLRCSPKSGHDTVSWYQQALGQGPQFIFQYYEEEERQRGNFPDRFSGHQFPNYSSELNVNALLLGDSALYLCASSLINPRVLTEAFFGQGTRLTVV.

This clonotype has just a few counts. This chain uses TRBV7-3 with TRBJ1-2; 7 nucleotides align to TRBD1. Germline assignment: CDR1 SGHTA and CDR2 FQGTGA. J lost 4 bases, V lost 5 bases, and 10 bases had no gene match. This CDR3 has 15 residues. Here the CDR3 reads CASSTGGGQSYGYTF. The CDR3 coding sequence is TGTGCCAGCAGCACCGGCGGGGGACAGTCCTATGGCTACACCTTC.

This clonotype was seen a few times. V gene TRBV14 combines with J gene TRBJ2-5, with unresolved D. The CDR3 has 15 amino acids. CDR1 is SGHDN and CDR2 is FVKESK in the germline V gene. Trimming stripped 4 bases from V and 5 bases from J, with 17 bases between. This chain's CDR3 is CASSPTTRNEETQYF. DNA for the CDR3: TGTGCCAGCAGCCCTACGACCCGGAATGAGGAGACCCAGTACTTC. Combining the CDR3 with reference TRBV14 and TRBJ2-5 gives the whole variable domain EAGVTQFPSHSVIEKGQTVTLRCDPISGHDNLYWYRRVMGKEIKFLLHFVKESKQDESGMPNNRFLAERTGGTYSTLKVQPAELEDSGVYFCASSPTTRNEETQYFGPGTRLLVL.

The table lists this clonotype with a few counts. The rearrangement links TRBV10-3 to TRBJ1-2; 9 bases line up with TRBD1. From germline, CDR1 is ENHRY and CDR2 SYGVKD. The V segment lost 0 bases and the J segment 6 bases; nucleotides outside the gene matches: 5. This CDR3 comprises 15 residues. The CDR3 DNA follows: TGTGCCATCAGTGAGTCCCGGACAGGGGATAATGGCTACACCTTC. This sequence encodes CAISESRTGDNGYTF.

This clonotype showed up just a few times. The CDR3 sequence is CASSPEGPRGFGNEQFF. CDR3 in DNA: TGCGCCAGCAGCCCTGAGGGACCCAGGGGGTTCGGCAATGAGCAGTTCTTC. This rearrangement joins TRBV4-1 to TRBJ2-1; 7 bases are shared with TRBD1. This CDR3 spans 17 amino acids. Unmatched junction bases numbered 15, after V lost 4 bases and J lost 6 bases. Per germline, CDR1 MGHRA and CDR2 YSYEKL.

This clonotype was picked up a small number of times. The chain recombines TRBV11-3 with TRBJ2-7, with a weak D call TRBD1 (6 bases). V was trimmed by 1 base and J by 6 bases, leaving 10 bases between them. CDR1 and CDR2 (germline): SGHNT, YENEEA. The CDR3 sequence is 13 residues long. In nucleotides, the CDR3 is TGTGCCAGCAGCTTAGCCCCAGGGGTCGAGCAGTACTTC. The encoded protein is CASSLAPGVEQYF.

This chain joins TRBV3-1 and TRBJ2-5; D call uncertain. V lost 3 bases, J lost 3 bases, and 14 bases lay in between. Germline CDR1 and CDR2: LGHDT and YNNKEL (reference sequence). The CDR3 extends over 15 amino acids. CDR3 bases: TGTGCCAGCAGCCAGACACGGAGATTGGAAGAGACCCAGTACTTC. This sequence encodes CASSQTRRLEETQYF.

The V and J genes are TRBV7-9 and TRBJ1-1; no firm D call. CDR3 length equals 11 residues. Germline V lookup: CDR1 SEHNR, CDR2 FQNEAQ (reference sequence). The V end lost 8 bases, the J end lost 1 base, and 5 bases lay between the germline ends. The CDR3 loop is CASARNTEAFF. The CDR3 DNA reads TGTGCCAGCGCCAGGAACACTGAAGCTTTCTTT.

At least ten counts were recorded for this clonotype. The chain uses TRBV18 and TRBJ2-7, with unresolved D. The V end was cut by 1 base, the J end by 2 bases, with 9 bases between. The CDR3 totals 14 residues. Germline-derived CDR1 and CDR2 are KGHSH and LQKENI. This CDR3 reads CASSPQENTYEQYF. CDR3 DNA: TGTGCCAGCTCACCACAAGAAAATACCTACGAGCAGTACTTC.

This chain connects TRBV4-3 to TRBJ1-5, with 10 bases fitting TRBD1. Trimming took 2 bases from V and 7 from J; bases not matched to a gene: 5. The CDR3 covers 15 residues. The germline V gene encodes CDR1 LGHNA and CDR2 YSLEER. CDR3 region: CASSQTDRGGQPQHF. CDR3 nucleotide sequence: TGCGCCAGCAGCCAAACGGACAGGGGGGGGCAGCCCCAGCATTTT.

CDR3 DNA: TGTGCCAGCAGACCTGCCTTCGGCTACGAGCAGTACTTC. Its protein product is CASRPAFGYEQYF. This rearrangement joins TRBV5-6 to TRBJ2-7; D gene unclear. Germline V gene sequence: CDR1 SGHDT, CDR2 YYEEEE. V was clipped by 5 bases and J by 3 bases, with 12 bases between them. The CDR3 is 13 amino acids. Full variable domain (outside the CDR3, taken from reference TRBV5-6 and TRBJ2-7): DAGVTQSPTHLIKTRGQQVTLRCSPKSGHDTVSWYQQALGQGPQFIFQYYEEEERQRGNFPDRFSGHQFPNYSSELNVNALLLGDSALYLCASRPAFGYEQYFGPGTRLTVT.

This clonotype was picked up a small number of times. The chain combines TRBV9 with TRBJ2-2; TRBD2 agrees at 7 bases. The CDR3 sequence is 13 residues long. Germline assignment: CDR1 SGDLS and CDR2 YYNGEE. J was trimmed by 7 bases and V by 4 bases; bases with no gene match: 4. CDR3 amino acids: CASSTGLLGELFF. The CDR3 nucleotides read TGTGCCAGCAGCACGGGACTACTCGGGGAGCTGTTTTTT.

This clonotype was detected a few times. V and J are TRBV7-2 and TRBJ2-3, with TRBD1 identical over 9 bases. J gave up 2 bases and V 2 bases, and 5 bases lay outside the gene matches. CDR3 length: 16 residues. The germline V gene has CDR1 SGHTA and CDR2 FQGNSA. The chain's CDR3 is CASSLRDRDITDTQYF. The CDR3 nucleotides are TGTGCCAGCAGCTTACGGGACAGGGATATCACAGATACGCAGTATTTT.

This clonotype was seen many times. The chain combines TRBV4-1 with TRBJ2-3; D uncertain. The CDR3 is 14 amino acids. Germline V gene data show CDR1 as MGHRA and CDR2 as YSYEKL. Trimming removed 0 bases at V and 1 base at J, with 5 bases between. Written as DNA, the CDR3 is TGCGCCAGCAGCCAAGAGAGTGGCACAGATACGCAGTATTTT. This gives the protein CASSQESGTDTQYF.

In its sample, this clonotype was seen a few times. V usage is TRBV7-9 and J usage is TRBJ2-1; TRBD2 agrees at 8 bases. This CDR3 comprises 15 residues. V dropped 6 bases and J dropped 5; count of bases not matched to a gene: 9. The germline V gene encodes CDR1 SEHNR and CDR2 FQNEAQ (reference sequence). Written as DNA, the CDR3 is TGTGCCAGCAGTTTACCAGCGGGGGTGGACAATGAGCAGTTCTTC. Amino acids: CASSLPAGVDNEQFF. Full variable domain (remainder filled in from reference TRBV7-9 and TRBJ2-1): DTGVSQNPRHKITKRGQNVTFRCDPISEHNRLYWYRQTLGQGPEFLTYFQNEAQLEKSRLLSDRFSAERPKGSFSTLEIQRTEQGDSAMYLCASSLPAGVDNEQFFGPGTRLTVL.